The rows below give T cell receptor beta chains drawn from one sample of a study of shared clonotypes between healthy human individuals. Sequencing used immunoSEQ multiplex PCR; TCRdb keeps in-frame clones, though not all of them. The sample consists of approximately 240,000 clones, just over 65% of them appearing once. The specimen was memory CD4+ T cells sorted from blood. These receptors originate from a man aged 25-45 years in good health. Each CDR3 is given with its conserved first and last residue. A D gene is named only where the DNA matches it firmly. Some rows mark clone size as missing; the rest say once, few, many or name a class of expanded clone.

>-|TRBJ2-1|16|TRBV7-6|once
TGTGCCAGCAGCTTAGTAGGGGGAACGACGGCGAATGAGCAGTTCTTC
CASSLVGGTTANEQFF
>-|TRBJ2-5|14|TRBV27|-
TGTGCCAGCAGTTTGTCCGGGCCCAGAGAGACCCAGTACTTC
CASSLSGPRETQYF
>TRBD1|TRBJ2-5|16|TRBV14|many
TGTGCCAGCAGCCCCCGGGACAGGGGGCCCTTAGAGACCCAGTACTTC
CASSPRDRGPLETQYF
>TRBD1|TRBJ1-2|14|TRBV6-1|few
TGTGCCAGTAAACGACAGGGTACGGGCTATGGCTACACCTTC
CASKRQGTGYGYTF
>-|TRBJ2-1|13|TRBV7-2|-
TGTGCCAGCAGCTTAGCCATCGTCCTCTTGCAGTTCTTC
CASSLAIVLLQFF
>-|TRBJ2-7|15|TRBV9|once
TGTGCCAGCAGCGTAGGCCCCGGCGGCACCTACGAGCAGTACTTC
CASSVGPGGTYEQYF
>TRBD2|TRBJ2-1|17|TRBV14|few
TGTGCCAGCAGCCCGATTAGCGGGAGATTTGACTACAATGAGCAGTTCTTC
CASSPISGRFDYNEQFF
>TRBD1|TRBJ2-7|15|TRBV5-5|-
TGTGCCAGCAGCCGGCCGGGACAGGGTAGTTACGAGCAGTACTTC
CASSRPGQGSYEQYF
>-|TRBJ1-1|14|TRBV27|-
TGTGCCAGCAGTTTTCAGGGTAGGGGGACTGAAGCTTTCTTT
CASSFQGRGTEAFF
>-|TRBJ2-7|13|TRBV18|-
TGTGCCAGCTCACAAGGATCTGCCTACGAGCAGTACTTC
CASSQGSAYEQYF
>TRBD2|TRBJ2-3|14|TRBV7-2|-
TGTGCCAGCAGCTTAGGGTTGGGTGCGGGGGCGCAGTATTTT
CASSLGLGAGAQYF
>TRBD1|TRBJ1-1|15|TRBV5-1|-
TGCGCCAGCAGCACCGGGACAGGGGGTATCACTGAAGCTTTCTTT
CASSTGTGGITEAFF
>-|TRBJ1-5|14|TRBV7-6|few
TGTGCCAGCAGCTTTGGAAACACCAATCAGCCCCAGCATTTT
CASSFGNTNQPQHF
>TRBD1|TRBJ2-2|15|TRBV9|-
TGTGCCAGCAGCCCACGGACAGGGAACACCGGGGAGCTGTTTTTT
CASSPRTGNTGELFF
>-|TRBJ2-2|16|TRBV7-9|-
TGTGCCAGCAGCCCGACCGGGACTTGGAGGTCCGGGGAGCTGTTTTTT
CASSPTGTWRSGELFF
>TRBD2|TRBJ2-3|15|TRBV7-3|-
TGTGCCAGCAGCTTAACGCCCCCCCCGGGACTAGAAGGGTATTTT
CASSLTPPPGLEGYF
>TRBD2|TRBJ2-3|16|TRBV4-2|-
TGTGCCAGCAGCTCCCTAGCGGGAGAGGGGGCAGATACGCAGTATTTT
CASSSLAGEGADTQYF
>TRBD1|TRBJ2-1|16|TRBV4-1|-
TGCGCCAGCAGCCTAGGCTGGACAGGGCTCTACAATGAGCAGTTCTTC
CASSLGWTGLYNEQFF
>-|TRBJ2-1|16|TRBV18|-
TGTGCCAGCTCACACGAATGGACTCGCTCCTACAATGAGCAGTTCTTC
CASSHEWTRSYNEQFF
>TRBD1|TRBJ1-4|16|TRBV18|few
TGTGCCAGCTCACCAGCGACAGGGCGCGCGTCTGAAAAACTGTTTTTT
CASSPATGRASEKLFF
>-|TRBJ2-5|14|TRBV7-2|-
TGTGCCAGCAGCTTTCGGACTGGCCAAGAGACCCAGTACTTC
CASSFRTGQETQYF
>TRBD1|TRBJ1-2|13|TRBV29-1|-
TGCAGCGTTACAACAGGACAGGGCCATGGCTACACCTTC
CSVTTGQGHGYTF
>-|TRBJ2-7|15|TRBV6-5|-
TGTGCCAGCAGTTACTCGAAAACGCCCTCCTACGAGCAGTACTTC
CASSYSKTPSYEQYF
>-|TRBJ2-1|13|TRBV5-1|-
TGCGCCAGCAGCTTTGACGGTAATACTGAGCAGTTCTTC
CASSFDGNTEQFF
>-|TRBJ1-2|13|TRBV7-2|-
TGTGCCAGCAGCTTTATTTTGGGGCAAGGCTACACCTTC
CASSFILGQGYTF
>-|TRBJ2-1|13|TRBV6-1|-
TGTGCCAGCACGGCCCACCCATACAATGAGCAGTTCTTC
CASTAHPYNEQFF
>-|TRBJ2-7|15|TRBV15|-
TGTGCCACCAGCATTGAATGGGGGGCCCACTACGAGCAGTACTTC
CATSIEWGAHYEQYF
>TRBD1|TRBJ1-2|13|TRBV19|-
TGTGCCAGTAGCCGACAGGGCCACTATGGCTACACCTTC
CASSRQGHYGYTF
>-|TRBJ2-7|14|TRBV5-4|-
TGTGCCAGCAGATCCCCTTTGGCCCCCTACGAGCAGTACTTC
CASRSPLAPYEQYF
>-|TRBJ2-1|13|TRBV9|once
TGTGCCAGTACAGGGACTTCCTACAATGAGCAGTTCTTC
CASTGTSYNEQFF
>-|TRBJ2-7|13|TRBV5-3|-
TGTGCCAGAAGCTTGACTAGTGGCCACGAGCAGTACTTC
CARSLTSGHEQYF
>-|TRBJ2-6|16|TRBV4-3|-
TGCGCCAGCAGCCAAGATCCCCGGGGTGGGGCCAACGTCCTGACTTTC
CASSQDPRGGANVLTF
>TRBD1|TRBJ2-5|15|TRBV7-8|-
TGTGCCAGCAGCTTTGTTTCCAGGGGGTGGGAGACCCAGTACTTC
CASSFVSRGWETQYF
>-|TRBJ1-5|13|TRBV5-6|few
TGTGCCAGCAGCCAGGGTAGGGATCAGCCCCAGCATTTT
CASSQGRDQPQHF
>-|TRBJ2-7|13|TRBV7-2|-
TGTGCCAGCAGCCCTACACGGTCCTACGAGCAGTACTTC
CASSPTRSYEQYF
>TRBD2|TRBJ2-5|15|TRBV10-3|few
TGTGCCATCAGTGCGGCCCTAGCGGGCCAAGAGACCCAGTACTTC
CAISAALAGQETQYF
>TRBD2|TRBJ2-7|13|TRBV6-5|-
TGTGCCAGCAGTTTAGCGGGAAGGGACGAGCAGTACTTC
CASSLAGRDEQYF
>-|TRBJ1-3|14|TRBV30|-
TGTGCCTGGAGACCCAGGACCTCTGGAAACACCATATATTTT
CAWRPRTSGNTIYF
>-|TRBJ1-1|11|TRBV19|few
TGTGCCAGTAGGTCCACTGGGTCGGCTTTCTTT
CASRSTGSAFF